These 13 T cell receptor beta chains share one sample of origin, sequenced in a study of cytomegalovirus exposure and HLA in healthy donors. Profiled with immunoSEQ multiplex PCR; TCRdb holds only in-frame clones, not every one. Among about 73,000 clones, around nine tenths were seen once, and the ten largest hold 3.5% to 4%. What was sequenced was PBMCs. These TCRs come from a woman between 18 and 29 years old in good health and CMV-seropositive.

The CDR3 sequence is CASSIGLAGVNEQFF. In nucleotides, the CDR3 is TGTGCCAGCAGCATCGGACTAGCGGGAGTCAATGAGCAGTTCTTC. V gene TRBV13 combines with J gene TRBJ2-1; TRBD2 aligns across 13 bases. This CDR3 contains 15 residues. The ends lost 5 bases at V and 6 bases at J; junction bases unmatched: 4. Germline V lookup: CDR1 PRHDT, CDR2 FYEKMQ (reference sequence). Variable domain in full (rest from reference TRBV13 and TRBJ2-1): AAGVIQSPRHLIKEKRETATLKCYPIPRHDTVYWYQQGPGQDPQFLISFYEKMQSDKGSIPDRFSAQQFSDYHSELNMSSLELGDSALYFCASSIGLAGVNEQFFGPGTRLTVL.

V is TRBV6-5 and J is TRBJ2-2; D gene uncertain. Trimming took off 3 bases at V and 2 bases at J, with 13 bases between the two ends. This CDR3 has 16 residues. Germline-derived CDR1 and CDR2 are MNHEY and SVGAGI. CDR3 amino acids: CASSYRRSPNTGELFF. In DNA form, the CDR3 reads TGTGCCAGCAGTTATAGACGGAGCCCAAACACCGGGGAGCTGTTTTTT.

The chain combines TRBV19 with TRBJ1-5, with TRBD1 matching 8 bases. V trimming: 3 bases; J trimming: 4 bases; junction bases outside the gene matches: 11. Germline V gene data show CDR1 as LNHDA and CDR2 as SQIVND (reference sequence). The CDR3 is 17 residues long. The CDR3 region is CASSMLAGGAGNQPQHF. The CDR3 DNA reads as TGTGCCAGTAGTATGTTGGCAGGGGGCGCAGGAAATCAGCCCCAGCATTTT.

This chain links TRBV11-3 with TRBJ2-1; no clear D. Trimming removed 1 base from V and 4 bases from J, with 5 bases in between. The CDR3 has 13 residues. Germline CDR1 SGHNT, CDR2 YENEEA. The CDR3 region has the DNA TGTGCCAGCAGCTTAGGCAGTTACAATGAGCAGTTCTTC. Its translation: CASSLGSYNEQFF.

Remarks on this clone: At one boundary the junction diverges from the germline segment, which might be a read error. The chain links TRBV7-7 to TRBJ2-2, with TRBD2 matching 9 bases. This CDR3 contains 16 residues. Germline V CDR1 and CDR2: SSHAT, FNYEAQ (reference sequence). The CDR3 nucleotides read TGTGCTAGCAGCTTAGCGGGGGCAGGTGGCACCGGGGAGCTGTTTTTT. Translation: CASSLAGAGGTGELFF.

The CDR3 DNA is TGTGCCAGCAGAGGGGACAGTCAGCCCCAGCATTTT. It yields the protein CASRGDSQPQHF. This chain joins TRBV6-6 and TRBJ1-5, with 7 bases matching TRBD1. V lost 6 bases, J lost 6 bases, and 2 bases stayed unmatched. CDR3 length: 12 residues. Germline V CDR1 and CDR2: MNHNY, SVGAGI (reference sequence).

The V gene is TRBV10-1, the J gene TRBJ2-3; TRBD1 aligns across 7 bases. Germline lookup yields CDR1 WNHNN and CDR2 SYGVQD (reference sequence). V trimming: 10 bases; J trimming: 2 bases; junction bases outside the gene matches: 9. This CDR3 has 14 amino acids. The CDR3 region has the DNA TGCGCCACTTCGCCAGGGGGTAACACAGATACGCAGTATTTT. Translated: CATSPGGNTDTQYF.

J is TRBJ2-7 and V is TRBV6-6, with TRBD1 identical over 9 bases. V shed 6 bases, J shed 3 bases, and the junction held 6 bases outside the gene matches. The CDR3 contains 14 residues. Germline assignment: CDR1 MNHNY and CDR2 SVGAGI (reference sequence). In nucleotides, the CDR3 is TGTGCCAGCAGCCTCGACAGGGGGATCTACGAGCAGTACTTC. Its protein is CASSLDRGIYEQYF.

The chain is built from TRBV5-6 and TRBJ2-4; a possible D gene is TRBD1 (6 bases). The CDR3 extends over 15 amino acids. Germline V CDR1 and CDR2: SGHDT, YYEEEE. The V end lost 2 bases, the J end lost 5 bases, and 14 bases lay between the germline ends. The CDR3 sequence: CASSFRTAPENIQYF. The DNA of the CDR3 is TGTGCCAGCAGCTTTAGGACAGCGCCAGAAAACATTCAGTACTTC.

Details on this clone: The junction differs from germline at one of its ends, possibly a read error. DNA for the CDR3: TGTGCCAGCAACTTACTAGCGGGGTCTTACAATGAGCAGTTCTTC. Protein product: CASNLLAGSYNEQFF. The chain is built from TRBV7-2 and TRBJ2-1; 10 bases are a match to TRBD2. Looked up from germline, CDR1 is SGHTA and CDR2 is FQGNSA. The CDR3 is 15 residues long. Together with reference TRBV7-2 and TRBJ2-1, the CDR3 gives the full variable domain: GAGVSQSPSNKVTEKGKDVELRCDPISGHTALYWYRQSLGQGLEFLIYFQGNSAPDKSGLPSDRFSAERTGGSVSTLTIQRTQQEDSAVYLCASNLLAGSYNEQFFGPGTRLTVL.

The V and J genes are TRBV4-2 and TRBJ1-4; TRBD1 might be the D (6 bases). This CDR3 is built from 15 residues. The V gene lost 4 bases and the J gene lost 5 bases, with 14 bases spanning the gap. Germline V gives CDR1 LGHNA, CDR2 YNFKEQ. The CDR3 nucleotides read TGTGCCAGCAGCCCCGGTTGGACAGACAATGAAAAACTGTTTTTT. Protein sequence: CASSPGWTDNEKLFF.

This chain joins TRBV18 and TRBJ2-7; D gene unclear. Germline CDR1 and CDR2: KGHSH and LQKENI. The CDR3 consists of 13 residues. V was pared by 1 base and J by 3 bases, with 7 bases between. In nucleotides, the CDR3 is TGTGCCAGCTCACCACTGCAGAACTACGAGCAGTACTTC. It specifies CASSPLQNYEQYF.

CDR3 in amino acids: CASRLALGSQPQHF. CDR3 sequence (DNA): TGTGCCAGCAGGCTAGCCCTTGGTAGCCAGCCCCAGCATTTT. The V gene is TRBV6-1, the J gene TRBJ1-5; D is unclear. The CDR3 is 14 amino acids. Germline V lookup: CDR1 MNHNS, CDR2 SASEGT. Trimming stripped 6 bases from V and 7 bases from J, with 16 bases between.